This T cell receptor beta chain was sequenced in a study of B cell selection in AIRE deficiency. This clone was detected once. Antigen: not known. V was pared by 5 bases and J by 0 bases, with 17 bases between. The CDR3 is made up of 17 amino acids. The V gene's germline CDR1 is MDHEN and CDR2 SYDVKM. Regulatory T cells were sorted as CD4+CD25hiCD127low/negative. In the authors' workflow: Treg pools: 51,000 or so distinct patient, some 1x10^5 donor TCRbeta sequences. Assay: immunoSEQ multiplex PCR; the TCRdb copy retains only in-frame clones and omits some. V and J calls plus clone size are reproduced from that table; the DNA served to infer D and trimming. The profile shows tens of thousands of clones, around 93% of them singletons. General study findings and limits: AIRE-deficient Tconv and Treg repertoires matched healthy donors in TCRBV, CDR3 length, diversity. Shared Treg sequences had shorter CDR3s, biased toward rearrangements with few non-templated insertions.

The V call is TRBV28, the J call TRBJ2-1, with D possibly called TRBD1 or TRBD2 (5 bases each). This clonotype was sampled from a human donor with AIRE deficiency. The sequencing sample was made of Tregs sorted from PBMCs. The CDR3 here is CASSPLSGRGSYNEQFF. Written as DNA, the CDR3 is TGTGCCAGCAGTCCCCTATCGGGACGGGGCTCCTACAATGAGCAGTTCTTC. Using reference TRBV28 and TRBJ2-1 for the parts outside the CDR3, the full variable domain is DVKVTQSSRYLVKRTGEKVFLECVQDMDHENMFWYRQDPGLGLRLIYFSYDVKMKEKGDIPEGYSVSREKKERFSLILESASTNQTSMYLCASSPLSGRGSYNEQFFGPGTRLTVL.